The 22 T cell receptor beta chains below come from one sample, sequenced in a study of Graves' ophthalmopathy and Graves' hyperthyroidism. Investigators amplified TCR beta CDR3 regions from RNA transcripts. The workflow started with a first-round RT-PCR run with HTBI primers and then moved on to a second-round multiplex PCR. TCRdb reprocessed the multiplex PCR reads via MiXCR and lists one record per CDR3 protein. The sample records just over 600,000 distinct CDR3 sequences, roughly 20% being singletons. The specimen sequenced was peripheral blood. The receptors stem from a woman under 30 with stable Graves' hyperthyroidism. Some clones in this sample may be carry-over from other donors' samples.

This clonotype was found a few times. The V gene is TRBV30, the J gene TRBJ1-3; D is possibly TRBD1 (5 bases). CDR1 GTSNPN and CDR2 SVGIG come from the germline V gene (reference sequence). V gave up 1 base and J gave up 0 bases, with 7 bases separating them. The CDR3 is 14 residues long. For the CDR3, the DNA is TGTGCCTGGAGTGAGGGGCGCTCTGGAAACACCATATATTTT. Protein product: CAWSEGRSGNTIYF.

This clonotype was observed at least ten times. The rearrangement joins TRBV6-1 to TRBJ2-5; TRBD2 is a possible D gene (5 bases). The CDR3 runs 14 residues. V was cut by 1 base and J by 5 bases, with 11 bases left in between. Germline V gene data show CDR1 as MNHNS and CDR2 as SASEGT. In DNA, the CDR3 is TGTGCCAGCAGTGAAGTGACTACTGGGGAGACCCAGTACTTC. Translating it yields CASSEVTTGETQYF.

J is TRBJ1-2 and V is TRBV5-6, with D hard to call. The length of the CDR3 is 15 residues. V was trimmed by 0 bases and J by 5 bases, leaving 14 bases between them. Germline CDR1 and CDR2: SGHDT and YYEEEE. CDR3 amino acids: CASSLEESGPYGYTF. The CDR3 coding sequence is TGTGCCAGCAGCTTGGAGGAGTCGGGCCCGTATGGCTACACCTTC.

The chain joins TRBV12-3 or TRBV12-4 to TRBJ2-7, with a tentative D call TRBD2 (5 bases). The CDR3 length is 14 residues. The V gene lost 6 bases and the J gene lost 0 bases, with 12 bases spanning the gap. CDR3 bases: TGTGCCAGCAGCCCCGGGGTCAGCTCCTACGAGCAGTACTTC. It translates to CASSPGVSSYEQYF.

The sample holds a few counts of this clonotype. The CDR3, as DNA: TGCAGCGTTGTTGATGCTAACTATGGCTACACCTTC. Amino acids: CSVVDANYGYTF. The chain employs TRBV29-1 and TRBJ1-2; D remains unclear. Trimming took off 4 bases at V and 0 bases at J, with 6 bases between the two ends. CDR3 length: 12 residues. Per the germline V gene, CDR1 is SQVTM and CDR2 is ANQGSEA.

This chain connects TRBV11-1 to TRBJ1-2, with D maybe TRBD1 (6 bases). CDR3 length equals 16 residues. Germline assignment: CDR1 SGHAT and CDR2 FQDESV (reference sequence). The germline V and J ends were trimmed by 4 bases and 0 bases, with 15 bases remaining between them. Here the CDR3 reads CASSSTGGPSNYGYTF. The CDR3 bases are TGTGCCAGCAGCTCGACGGGGGGGCCCTCTAACTATGGCTACACCTTC.

This clonotype was counted at least ten times. The chain has TRBV7-3 and TRBJ2-7; 10 bases map to TRBD2. Trimming cost V 5 bases and J 6 bases; bases outside gene matches: 4. Germline V gene sequence: CDR1 SGHTA, CDR2 FQGTGA. The CDR3 is made up of 13 amino acids. This chain's CDR3 is CASSISGGSEQYF. Here the CDR3 DNA reads TGTGCCAGCAGCATTAGCGGGGGGTCCGAGCAGTACTTC.

This clonotype occurred many times. V and J are TRBV5-1 and TRBJ1-3, with no clear D. The CDR3 contains 15 residues. CDR1 SGHRS and CDR2 YFSETQ come from the germline V gene. The V end was cut by 0 bases, the J end by 0 bases, with 7 bases between. The CDR3 DNA sequence: TGCGCCAGCAGCTTGGCGGGCAGCTCTGGAAACACCATATATTTT. Translation gives CASSLAGSSGNTIYF.

The chain employs TRBV12-3 or TRBV12-4 and TRBJ1-6; no clear D gene. V lost 5 bases to trimming and J lost 10 bases, with 15 bases between them. The CDR3 is 14 residues long. CDR3 amino acids: CASSKDVLGSPLHF. The CDR3 DNA sequence: TGTGCCAGCAGTAAGGACGTACTGGGGTCACCCCTCCACTTT.

This clonotype turned up a few times. The chain employs TRBV10-3 and TRBJ1-6; D is unclear. V dropped 7 bases and J dropped 5 bases, with 12 bases sitting between them. The V gene's germline CDR1 is ENHRY and CDR2 SYGVKD. The CDR3 is 14 residues long. CDR3 sequence: CAITGSIHNSPLHF. CDR3 DNA: TGTGCCATCACCGGAAGTATACATAATTCACCCCTCCACTTT.

This clonotype was counted many times. This chain connects TRBV28 to TRBJ1-2; 9 nucleotides align to TRBD1. This CDR3 spans 15 amino acids. CDR1 MDHEN and CDR2 SYDVKM come from the germline V gene. Trimming removed 7 bases from V and 4 bases from J; junction bases left unmatched: 10. The CDR3 reads CASKTQGQGGYGYTF. DNA for the CDR3: TGTGCCAGCAAAACCCAGGGACAGGGAGGCTATGGCTACACCTTC.

This clonotype was counted between two and nine times. The rearrangement links TRBV14 to TRBJ2-7; possibly TRBD1 or TRBD2 for D (5 bases each). The CDR3 covers 15 residues. V was clipped by 0 bases and J by 5 bases, with 14 bases between them. CDR1 and CDR2 from the germline V gene are SGHDN and FVKESK. The CDR3 DNA reads TGTGCCAGCAGCCAAGACTGGTTCCGGGACCACGAGCAGTACTTC. Protein product: CASSQDWFRDHEQYF.

About this clonotype: Possible read error: a much larger clone is one base away. This rearrangement joins TRBV6-1 to TRBJ1-5; 7 bases map to TRBD2. With the DNA end fitting TRBJ2-3 better, the J assignment may be wrong. The germline gives CDR1 MNHNS, CDR2 SASEGT. The CDR3 extends over 17 amino acids. The CDR3 DNA follows: TGTGCCAGCAGTGAAAGACCAGCGGGGCCGAGCAATCAGCCCCAGTATTTT. It translates to CASSERPAGPSNQPQYF.

At least ten counts were recorded for this clonotype. The chain links TRBV12-5 to TRBJ1-1; 8 bases agree with TRBD1. V lost 0 bases, J lost 0 bases, and 6 bases stayed unmatched. This CDR3 spans 17 amino acids. Germline values: CDR1 LGHNT, CDR2 FRNRAP. The CDR3 loop is CASGLVGGDRLNTEAFF. Here the CDR3 DNA reads TGTGCTAGTGGTTTGGTAGGAGGGGACAGGTTGAACACTGAAGCTTTCTTT.

The CDR3 region has the DNA TGTGCCAGCAGTGAGTGCGGGGGATGTGGCTATGGCTACACCTTC. This codes for CASSECGGCGYGYTF. The J gene is TRBJ1-2, the V gene TRBV6-1; a weak D match, TRBD1 (5 bases). From germline, CDR1 is MNHNS and CDR2 SASEGT. This CDR3 region has 15 residues. V was cut by 3 bases and J by 4 bases, with 15 bases left in between.

This rearrangement joins TRBV10-3 to TRBJ1-1, with no clear D. V was shortened by 5 bases and J by 1 base, with 8 bases between the two germline ends. The germline V gene encodes CDR1 ENHRY and CDR2 SYGVKD. This CDR3 has 13 amino acids. The CDR3 bases are TGTGCCATCAGTCATCCAGGGAACACTGAAGCTTTCTTT. This gives the protein CAISHPGNTEAFF.

This clonotype was seen at least ten times. A read error may explain this, as a much larger clone is one base away. J is TRBJ1-1 and V is TRBV6-2 or TRBV6-3; D call uncertain. V lost 2 bases and J lost 1, with 8 bases in between. Per the germline V gene, CDR1 is MNHEY and CDR2 is SVGEGT. The CDR3 loop spans 14 amino acids. The CDR3 here is CASSYPDGNTEAFF. The CDR3 DNA sequence: TGTGCCAGCAGTTACCCCGACGGGAACACTGAAGCTTTCTTT.

The sample holds many counts of this clonotype. The gene calls are TRBV27 and TRBJ2-2; tentative D call: TRBD2 (5 bases). CDR1 MNHEY and CDR2 SMNVEV come from the germline V gene (reference sequence). The CDR3 extends over 12 amino acids. Trimming cost V 5 bases and J 8 bases, with 9 bases left between them. The CDR3 here is CASSPGLGELFF. In nucleotides, the CDR3 is TGTGCCAGCAGTCCAGGACTGGGGGAGCTGTTTTTT.

This clonotype was observed at least ten times. The J gene is TRBJ2-5, the V gene TRBV7-6, with D unclear. The CDR3 loop spans 12 amino acids. Germline loops: CDR1 SGHVS, CDR2 FNYEAQ. Deletions cut 5 bases from V and 2 bases from J, with 6 bases between. The CDR3 loop is CASSKIQETQYF. DNA for the CDR3: TGTGCCAGCAGCAAGATACAAGAGACCCAGTACTTC. The full variable domain, with the rest looked up from reference TRBV7-6 and TRBJ2-5, is GAGVSQSPRYKVTKRGQDVALRCDPISGHVSLYWYRQALGQGPEFLTYFNYEAQQDKSGLPNDRFSAERPEGSISTLTIQRTEQRDSAMYRCASSKIQETQYFGPGTRLLVL.

This clonotype was detected many times. J is TRBJ2-2 and V is TRBV6-2 or TRBV6-3; no clear D gene. Germline V gene data show CDR1 as MNHEY and CDR2 as SVGEGT. Trimming removed 2 bases from V and 5 bases from J, with 12 bases in between. The CDR3 spans 15 residues. The chain's CDR3 is CASSYITGQTGELFF. The CDR3 DNA reads TGTGCCAGCAGTTACATTACCGGGCAAACCGGGGAGCTGTTTTTT.

Comments on this clonotype: A much larger clonotype is one base distant, so this may be a read error. Written as DNA, the CDR3 is TGTGCCAGCAGTGGAGCCCGGGCCGGGGAGCTGTTTTTT. This codes for CASSGARAGELFF. J is TRBJ2-2 and V is TRBV2; D is uncertain. Germline CDR1 SNHLY, CDR2 FYNNEI. Deletions cut 4 bases from V and 6 bases from J, with 9 bases between. There are 13 residues in the CDR3.

This clonotype was counted between two and nine times. The gene calls are TRBV19 and TRBJ2-2, with TRBD1 matching over 9 bases. V lost 1 base and J lost 6; bases outside the gene matches: 3. Germline assignment: CDR1 LNHDA and CDR2 SQIVND (reference sequence). CDR3 length: 15 amino acids. The CDR3 DNA reads TGTGCCAGTAGTATAGTTACAGGGGGCCCCGGGGAGCTGTTTTTT. This gives the protein CASSIVTGGPGELFF.